This entry is about one T cell receptor beta chain. These data are taken from a study of blood T cell repertoires in COVID-19. This CDR3 spans 14 amino acids. Trimming shortened V by 5 bases and J by 0 bases, and 5 bases separated the two germline ends. Germline CDR1 SGHTA, CDR2 FQGNSA. In the authors' workflow: Nucleated cell number was recorded as an estimate derived from reference gene primer amplification. Method: immunoSEQ multiplex PCR; TCRdb's copy keeps in-frame clones and lacks some. Clone size and V and J calls were adopted from that table, with D and trimming inferred from the DNA. The sample holds about 100,000 clones, 90% to 95% seen once.

This chain joins TRBV7-2 and TRBJ2-6, with D possibly matching TRBD1 (5 bases). This clonotype was sampled from a human donor in a cohort sampled during active COVID-19. Sample: peripheral blood. The CDR3 is CASSDSSGANVLTF. In nucleotides, the CDR3 is TGTGCCAGCAGCGACAGCTCTGGGGCCAACGTCCTGACTTTC.